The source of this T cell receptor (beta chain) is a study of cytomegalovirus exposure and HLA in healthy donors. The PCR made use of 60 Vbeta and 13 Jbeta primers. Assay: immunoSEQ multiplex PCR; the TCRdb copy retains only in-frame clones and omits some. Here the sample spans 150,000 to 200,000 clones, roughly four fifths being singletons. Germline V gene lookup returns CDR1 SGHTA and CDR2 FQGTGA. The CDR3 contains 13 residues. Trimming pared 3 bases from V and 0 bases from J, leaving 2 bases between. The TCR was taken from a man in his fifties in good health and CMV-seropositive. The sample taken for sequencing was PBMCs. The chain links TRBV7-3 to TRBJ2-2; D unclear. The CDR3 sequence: CASSFSNTGELFF. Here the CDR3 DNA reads TGTGCCAGCAGCTTCTCGAACACCGGGGAGCTGTTTTTT. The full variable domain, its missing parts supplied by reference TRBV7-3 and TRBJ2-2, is GAGVSQTPSNKVTEKGKYVELRCDPISGHTALYWYRQSLGQGPEFLIYFQGTGAADDSGLPNDRFFAVRPEGSVSTLKIQRTERGDSAVYLCASSFSNTGELFFGEGSRLTVL.